The T cell receptor (beta chain) under discussion was sequenced for a study of blood T cell repertoires in COVID-19. Study details: Nucleic acid was either cDNA or gDNA, and it came from T cells, B-cell-depleted T cells, or PBMCs.

Trimming cost V 2 bases and J 4 bases, with 14 bases left between them. This CDR3 is 15 amino acids long. Germline values: CDR1 LGHNA, CDR2 YNFKEQ. Original handling: Reference gene primer amplification yielded estimated nucleated cell counts. Repertoires were generated with immunoSEQ multiplex PCR, while TCRdb's copy carries only in-frame clones and drops some. V and J calls and clone size are those listed in that table; D and trimming were worked out from the DNA. Among approximately 120,000 clones listed, about four fifths were seen once. The sequenced sample consisted of peripheral blood. This sequence joins TRBV4-2 and TRBJ1-1, with D unresolved. The sequence came from a human donor in a cohort sampled during active COVID-19. The CDR3: CASSQIDPQATEAFF. The CDR3 DNA reads TGTGCCAGCAGCCAAATCGACCCCCAGGCCACTGAAGCTTTCTTT.